Each of the 21 T cell receptor beta chains below was sequenced from the same sample in a study of control samples from healthy donors and cancer patients. Generated by immunoSEQ multiplex PCR, the TCRdb table keeps only in-frame clones and is missing some. Among 90,000 or so clones, about 88% were seen once, and the ten largest hold 13% to 15%. Sequenced sample: blood. The source is a woman in her seventies in good health.

V is TRBV5-5 and J is TRBJ2-3; D gene unclear. The CDR3 length is 12 residues. The V and J ends lost 1 base and 4 bases respectively, with 4 bases between them. Germline CDR1 is SGHKS and CDR2 is YYEKEE (reference sequence). CDR3 sequence: CASSLKPDTQYF. CDR3 DNA sequence: TGTGCCAGCAGCTTGAAGCCAGATACGCAGTATTTT.

The chain has TRBV27 and TRBJ2-2; possible D gene TRBD1, 6 bases. The CDR3 is 13 amino acids. Germline V gene sequence: CDR1 MNHEY, CDR2 SMNVEV (reference sequence). Trimming cost V 4 bases and J 6 bases, with 9 bases left between them. In DNA, the CDR3 is TGTGCCAGCAGTTCACAGGGACCCGGGGAGCTGTTTTTT. It yields the protein CASSSQGPGELFF.

This rearrangement joins TRBV6-6 to TRBJ1-1; D not resolved. CDR3 length: 15 residues. In germline, CDR1 is MNHNY, CDR2 SVGAGI (reference sequence). Trimming took off 0 bases at V and 7 bases at J, with 15 bases between the two ends. The CDR3: CASSYSGLGDNEAFF. CDR3 bases: TGTGCCAGCAGTTACTCGGGGTTGGGAGACAATGAAGCTTTCTTT.

This clone was seen a handful of times. The chain couples TRBV30 to TRBJ1-3; D call uncertain. Trimming removed 2 bases from V and 1 base from J, with 12 bases in between. CDR1 GTSNPN and CDR2 SVGIG come from the germline V gene (reference sequence). The CDR3 is 15 residues long. In DNA form, the CDR3 reads TGTGCCTGGAGTCCGAAATACCAGTCTGGAAACACCATATATTTT. Protein product: CAWSPKYQSGNTIYF.

The chain couples TRBV11-2 to TRBJ2-3; D is undetermined. The germline V gene encodes CDR1 SGHAT and CDR2 FQNNGV. CDR3 size: 13 residues. Between the trimmed V and J ends, which lost 3 bases and 2 bases, there was a span of 6 bases. CDR3 region: CASSFTITDTQYF. In nucleotides, the CDR3 is TGTGCCAGCAGCTTCACTATCACAGATACGCAGTATTTT.

The J gene is TRBJ1-2, the V gene TRBV7-9; D is ambiguous. The germline CDR1 and CDR2 sequences are SEHNR and FQNEAQ (reference sequence). This CDR3 has 15 residues. Deletions cut 4 bases from V and 4 bases from J, with 16 bases between. The CDR3 sequence is CASSSPKADFYGYTF. The CDR3 DNA reads as TGTGCCAGCAGCTCACCTAAGGCGGACTTCTATGGCTACACCTTC.

V is TRBV29-1 and J is TRBJ1-2; no firm D call. V was cut by 3 bases and J by 8 bases, with 19 bases left in between. Germline CDR1 is SQVTM and CDR2 is ANQGSEA. The CDR3 covers 14 residues. The CDR3, as DNA: TGCAGCGTTGAGACCCAAACAGCGCCGGTCGGCTACACCTTC. It codes for CSVETQTAPVGYTF.

The chain joins TRBV6-6 to TRBJ1-1; the D gene is possibly TRBD1 (5 bases). The germline gives CDR1 MNHNY, CDR2 SVGAGI (reference sequence). The CDR3 totals 14 residues. The V end was cut by 7 bases, the J end by 5 bases, with 17 bases between. CDR3 in DNA: TGTGCCAGCAAGTTTCCGGGGCCGGGGACTGAAGCTTTCTTT. Residues: CASKFPGPGTEAFF.

The gene calls are TRBV7-3 and TRBJ2-1; weak D call: TRBD2 (7 bases). V was shortened by 2 bases and J by 4 bases, with 12 bases between the two germline ends. CDR3 length: 15 residues. Germline V gene sequence: CDR1 SGHTA, CDR2 FQGTGA. In DNA, the CDR3 is TGTGCCAGCAGCTTAGAGGGGGGGCCTTACAATGAGCAGTTCTTC. Translation gives CASSLEGGPYNEQFF.

The V gene is TRBV27, the J gene TRBJ1-5; D might be TRBD1 (6 bases). With 8 bases removed from V and 2 bases from J, the gap between germline ends came to 13 bases. CDR1 and CDR2 from the germline V gene are MNHEY and SMNVEV (reference sequence). CDR3 length: 14 amino acids. The CDR3 sequence is CASRTGHGNQPQHF. The CDR3 nucleotides read TGTGCCAGCCGCACAGGGCACGGCAATCAGCCCCAGCATTTT.

V gene TRBV18 combines with J gene TRBJ1-5; D call uncertain. V was trimmed by 4 bases and J by 2 bases, leaving 9 bases between them. The CDR3 runs 14 residues. Germline V gene data show CDR1 as KGHSH and CDR2 as LQKENI. CDR3 region: CASSQAGGNQPQHF. CDR3 coding DNA: TGTGCCAGCTCACAGGCCGGGGGCAATCAGCCCCAGCATTTT.

V gene TRBV5-4 combines with J gene TRBJ1-1; D uncertain. Trimming removed 4 bases at V and 0 bases at J, with 19 bases between. The CDR3 is 17 residues long. Germline assignment: CDR1 SGHNT and CDR2 YYREEE (reference sequence). The CDR3 region has the DNA TGTGCCAGCAGCCTAGGAGAGGGATCCCGTATGAACACTGAAGCTTTCTTT. This translates into CASSLGEGSRMNTEAFF.

The genes are TRBV19 and TRBJ2-7, with 12 bases matching TRBD2. V shed 5 bases, J shed 3 bases, and the junction held 2 bases outside the gene matches. CDR1 and CDR2 (germline): LNHDA, SQIVND (reference sequence). The CDR3 runs to 14 residues. In DNA, the CDR3 is TGTGCCAGTAGTCGGACTAGCGGGAACTACGAGCAGTACTTC. Its protein is CASSRTSGNYEQYF.

CDR3 DNA sequence: TGTGCCAGCTCTTCCAGGGAGGACACCGGGGAGCTGTTTTTT. Its protein product is CASSSREDTGELFF. The V call is TRBV3-1 (or the pseudogene TRBV3-2), the J call TRBJ2-2, with D possibly matching TRBD2 (6 bases). The V gene's germline CDR1 is LGHDT and CDR2 YNNKEL (reference sequence). Deletions cut 8 bases from V and 3 bases from J, with 13 bases between. The CDR3 covers 14 residues.

The chain employs TRBV5-5 and TRBJ2-7; D may be TRBD1 (5 bases). The V gene's germline CDR1 is SGHKS and CDR2 YYEKEE (reference sequence). Trimming took off 0 bases at V and 6 bases at J, with 16 bases between the two ends. The CDR3 length is 15 residues. Written as DNA, the CDR3 is TGTGCCAGCAGCTTGGAGGCAGGGTACTCGTCCGAGCAGTACTTC. Amino acid sequence: CASSLEAGYSSEQYF. Full variable domain (outside the CDR3, taken from reference TRBV5-5 and TRBJ2-7): DAGVTQSPTHLIKTRGQQVTLRCSPISGHKSVSWYQQVLGQGPQFIFQYYEKEERGRGNFPDRFSARQFPNYSSELNVNALLLGDSALYLCASSLEAGYSSEQYFGPGTRLTVT.

The rearrangement uses TRBV7-2 and TRBJ1-2, with D possibly matching TRBD1 (6 bases). Trimming cost V 1 base and J 4 bases, with 16 bases left between them. Germline V gives CDR1 SGHTA, CDR2 FQGNSA. CDR3 length: 16 amino acids. In DNA, the CDR3 is TGTGCCAGCAGCTTAGTTTCGGCAGGGGCGACCTATGGCTACACCTTC. Translated: CASSLVSAGATYGYTF.

The genes are TRBV19 and TRBJ1-2; D not resolved. Trimming cost V 10 bases and J 7 bases, with 25 bases left between them. The CDR3 spans 15 residues. CDR1 and CDR2 (germline): LNHDA, SQIVND (reference sequence). The CDR3 DNA follows: TGTGCCACAAGGGCCGTGGGCAGCCGGTCGCTTGGCTACACCTTC. Protein product: CATRAVGSRSLGYTF.

The V and J genes are TRBV7-2 and TRBJ1-2, with D possibly matching TRBD1 (5 bases). The CDR3 is 14 amino acids. Germline values: CDR1 SGHTA, CDR2 FQGNSA. V lost 4 bases to trimming and J lost 8 bases, with 17 bases between them. The chain's CDR3 is CASSSTLTGGGYTF. The CDR3 DNA reads as TGTGCCAGCAGCTCCACACTGACTGGGGGAGGCTACACCTTC.

This clone was observed a single time. The V call is TRBV6-5, the J call TRBJ1-3; D may be TRBD1 (6 bases). The CDR3 is made up of 14 amino acids. CDR1 and CDR2 from the germline V gene are MNHEY and SVGAGI. Trimming took off 5 bases at V and 4 bases at J, with 12 bases between the two ends. The CDR3 loop reads CASSRTGHGNTIYF. The CDR3 nucleotides read TGTGCCAGCAGTCGAACAGGGCACGGAAACACCATATATTTT.

The chain links TRBV7-9 to TRBJ2-1, with TRBD1 matching over 9 bases. Looked up from germline, CDR1 is SEHNR and CDR2 is FQNEAQ (reference sequence). Trimming took 6 bases from V and 4 from J; bases not matched to a gene: 4. CDR3 length: 14 residues. The CDR3 DNA reads as TGTGCCAGCAGACCGGACAGGGGATACAATGAGCAGTTCTTC. Encoded protein: CASRPDRGYNEQFF.

This chain links TRBV6-5 with TRBJ2-7; D perhaps matches TRBD1 (6 bases). Trimming cost V 5 bases and J 4 bases, with 12 bases left between them. CDR3 length equals 13 residues. In germline, CDR1 is MNHEY, CDR2 SVGAGI. CDR3 loop: CASSRQAPYEQYF. The CDR3 region has the DNA TGTGCCAGCAGTCGACAGGCACCGTACGAGCAGTACTTC.